This T cell receptor beta chain was sequenced for a study of identical twins. This clonotype showed up many times. Antigen: not known. Everyone who donated was a healthy Caucasian. Study-wide findings and caveats: It was cross-sectional statistical analysis, not following the same donors, that the conclusions relied on. Within cord blood, abundant beta clonotypes carried fewer insertions, but memory repertoires showed no such trend. There was an excess of low generation probability in the out-of-frame alpha sequences that twins shared.

Using its own MiXCR run on the 5' RACE reads, TCRdb lists one record per CDR3 protein. The sample lists around 140,000 distinct CDR3 sequences; approximately 4% were seen once. This TCR was sampled from a man aged 18 to 30 in good health. Sequencing used memory T cells sorted from blood.

This CDR3 is CSAPGQGAYEQYF. CDR3 coding DNA: TGCAGTGCTCCGGGACAGGGCGCCTACGAGCAGTACTTC. The gene calls are TRBV20-1 and TRBJ2-7, with TRBD1 identical over 9 bases. The CDR3 spans 13 residues. V was pared by 5 bases and J by 2 bases, with 4 bases of the junction left unmatched. From germline, CDR1 is DFQATT and CDR2 SNEGSKA (reference sequence).